These T cell receptor beta chains were read from a single sample in a study of blood T cell repertoires in COVID-19. Sequencing was performed with immunoSEQ multiplex PCR; in TCRdb, only in-frame clones are kept and a portion is missing. The data contain around 100,000 clones, approximately 80% of them singletons. The sequencing input was peripheral blood. These receptors originate from a woman between 65 and 79 years old with acute or convalescent COVID-19. CDR3s include the opening cysteine and the closing phenylalanine or tryptophan. A D gene is named only where the DNA matches it firmly. The size entry is marked missing in some rows and otherwise reads once, few, many or a size class.

>14|TRBJ1-2|TRBV6-5|.|.
TGTGCCAGCAGTTACCGGACGCAGGGGTATGGCTACACCTTC
CASSYRTQGYGYTF
>14|TRBJ1-3|TRBV7-9|.|.
TGTGCCAGCAGCGAGGGACTCTCTGGAAACACCATATATTTT
CASSEGLSGNTIYF
>17|TRBJ1-1|TRBV4-1|.|.
TGCGCCAGCAGCCAAGTTCCCGGGGGGGCCTCCCTGGTTGGAGCTTTCTTT
CASSQVPGGASLVGAFF
>19|TRBJ2-3|TRBV19|.|TRBD2
TGTGCCAGTAGTATAGGTTTTAATGTCTTCGGGGGGGCGGCAGATACGCAGTATTTT
CASSIGFNVFGGAADTQYF
>12|TRBJ1-1|TRBV12-3/TRBV12-4|.|.
TGTGCCATCACAGGTCTGAACACTGAAGCTTTCTTT
CAITGLNTEAFF
>15|TRBJ2-3|TRBV3-1/TRBV3-2|.|.
TGTGCCAGCAGCCTTGCGGGGACTAGCACAGATACGCAGTATTTT
CASSLAGTSTDTQYF
>16|TRBJ2-7|TRBV5-4|.|.
TGTGCCAGCAGCTTGGCACCGGACAGTACCTACTACGAGCAGTACTTC
CASSLAPDSTYYEQYF
>15|TRBJ2-1|TRBV5-4|.|TRBD2
TGTGCCAGCAGCCTTACTAGCGGCTCCTACAATGAGCAGTTCTTC
CASSLTSGSYNEQFF
>15|TRBJ2-1|TRBV28|.|TRBD1
TGTGCCAGCAGTCCGCGGACAGGGGCGGGGAATGAGCAGTTCTTC
CASSPRTGAGNEQFF
>15|TRBJ2-7|TRBV6-5|.|TRBD2
TGTGCCAGCAGCCGTCGGGGAGCGGGAGTTAACGAGCAGTACTTC
CASSRRGAGVNEQYF
>16|TRBJ2-2|TRBV18|.|TRBD2
TGTGCCAGCTCACCTTTAGCGGGAGAAAGACCTGGGGAGCTGTTTTTT
CASSPLAGERPGELFF
>16|TRBJ2-7|TRBV11-1|many|TRBD2
TGTGCCAGCAGTAAGACCGGGACTAGCGGCTCCTACGAGCAGTACTTC
CASSKTGTSGSYEQYF
>15|TRBJ2-7|TRBV11-2|few|.
TGTGCCAGCAGCTTAGAGGGGGGGCCTATCTACGAGCAGTACTTC
CASSLEGGPIYEQYF
>11|TRBJ2-7|TRBV12-3/TRBV12-4|once|.
TGTGCCAGCAGTTTGGTGGCCGAGCAGTACTTC
CASSLVAEQYF
>14|TRBJ2-1|TRBV10-3|.|.
TGTGCCATCAGTGACGGGGTTTCCTACAATGAGCAGTTCTTC
CAISDGVSYNEQFF
>13|TRBJ2-1|TRBV2|few|.
TGTGCCAGCAGCGTAGACACCCACAATGAGCAGTTCTTC
CASSVDTHNEQFF
>14|TRBJ2-3|TRBV15|.|.
TGTGCCACCAGCAGAGATCGGGGGTCAGATACGCAGTATTTT
CATSRDRGSDTQYF
>15|TRBJ1-4|TRBV7-9|.|.
TGTGCCAGCAGCTTAATCGGGGGGACTAATGAAAAACTGTTTTTT
CASSLIGGTNEKLFF
>13|TRBJ2-1|TRBV10-3|.|.
TGTGCCATCAGTGATAAGGGGATAGGTGAGCAGTTCTTC
CAISDKGIGEQFF
>18|TRBJ2-3|TRBV3-1/TRBV3-2|.|TRBD2
TGTGCCAGCAGCCAAGAGACTAGCGGGGGGCCCGGCACAGATACGCAGTATTTT
CASSQETSGGPGTDTQYF
>13|TRBJ1-5|TRBV12-3/TRBV12-4|.|TRBD1
TGTGCCAGCGGAATCGGACAGGAGCGGCCCCAGCATTTT
CASGIGQERPQHF
>18|TRBJ2-1|TRBV5-4|.|TRBD2
TGTGCCAGCAGCCCCATGAGACTAGCGGGAGGGAGGCACAATGAGCAGTTCTTC
CASSPMRLAGGRHNEQFF
>15|TRBJ2-2|TRBV19|once|TRBD1
TGTGCCAGTAATAAGGGGGACAGCCACACCGGGGAGCTGTTTTTT
CASNKGDSHTGELFF
>16|TRBJ2-3|TRBV10-1|.|TRBD2
TGCGCCAGCAGTGACTCGGGCGGGGGGGCCAAAGATACGCAGTATTTT
CASSDSGGGAKDTQYF
>14|TRBJ2-1|TRBV9|.|.
TGTGCCAGCAGCGTAGGATTAGGAGACAATGAGCAGTTCTTC
CASSVGLGDNEQFF
>14|TRBJ2-3|TRBV19|.|TRBD1
TGTGCCAGTAACCCGGGACAGGGGCCAGATACGCAGTATTTT
CASNPGQGPDTQYF
>16|TRBJ1-1|TRBV4-2|.|.
TGTGCCAGCAGCCAAGGAAGAGGGGCCCGGGGGGCTGAAGCTTTCTTT
CASSQGRGARGAEAFF
>14|TRBJ2-1|TRBV6-1|.|TRBD2
TGTGCCAGCAGTGAATCTGGGACTATGGGTGAGCAGTTCTTC
CASSESGTMGEQFF
>16|TRBJ2-2|TRBV4-2|.|.
TGTGCCAGCAGCCGAAGTACCGGAGGTTCCACCGGGGAGCTGTTTTTT
CASSRSTGGSTGELFF
>14|TRBJ2-2|TRBV3-1/TRBV3-2|once|TRBD1
TGTGCCAGCAGTCCTTACAGGGGGGTCGGGGAGCTGTTTTTT
CASSPYRGVGELFF
>12|TRBJ2-1|TRBV12-3/TRBV12-4|.|.
TGTGCCAGCAGTTTAAATGTGGAGGAGCAGTTCTTC
CASSLNVEEQFF
>15|TRBJ1-6|TRBV2|.|.
TGTGCCAGCAACGAATTATCGGGGGGCAATTCACCCCTCCACTTT
CASNELSGGNSPLHF
>16|TRBJ2-6|TRBV7-8|once|.
TGTGCCAGCAGCTTAGGGGCTTACTCTGGGGCCAACGTCCTGACTTTC
CASSLGAYSGANVLTF
>15|TRBJ1-4|TRBV15|.|TRBD1
TGTGCCACCAGCAGAGGGCCAGGGGGGAATGAAAAACTGTTTTTT
CATSRGPGGNEKLFF
>15|TRBJ1-6|TRBV6-1|few|.
TGTGCCAGCAGTGATTTTGCAGGGATGAATTCACCCCTCCACTTT
CASSDFAGMNSPLHF
>15|TRBJ1-3|TRBV19|.|.
TGTGCCAGTACCCCCGCGGAGTACTCTGGAAACACCATATATTTT
CASTPAEYSGNTIYF
>13|TRBJ2-3|TRBV5-4|.|.
TGTGCCAGCAGCTTGATAGCAATAGATACGCAGTATTTT
CASSLIAIDTQYF
>16|TRBJ2-3|TRBV5-1|.|TRBD2
TGCGCCAGCAGCTTGGGGCCGGGAGGTTCCACAGATACGCAGTATTTT
CASSLGPGGSTDTQYF
>11|TRBJ2-7|TRBV3-1/TRBV3-2|.|TRBD2
TGTGCCAGCAGCCAACCCGGGACTATCAATTTC
CASSQPGTINF
>13|TRBJ1-3|TRBV5-1|.|.
TGCGCCAGCAGCACGGGGGTTGGAAACACCATATATTTT
CASSTGVGNTIYF
>13|TRBJ2-3|TRBV14|few|TRBD2
TGTGCCAGCAGCCAAGATACTAGGACTAGTACTCATTTT
CASSQDTRTSTHF
>15|TRBJ1-1|TRBV19|.|TRBD1
TGTGCCAGTAGTCCACAACAGGGGGCGTCCACTGAAGCTTTCTTT
CASSPQQGASTEAFF
>14|TRBJ2-7|TRBV7-6|few|TRBD2
TGTGCCAGCAGTGGGACTAGCGGGGCCTACGAGCAGTACTTC
CASSGTSGAYEQYF
>13|TRBJ1-6|TRBV3-1/TRBV3-2|few|TRBD1
TGTGCCAGCAGGAAACAGGGGAATTCACCCCTCCACTTT
CASRKQGNSPLHF
>13|TRBJ2-1|TRBV24-1|.|TRBD2
TGTGCCACCAGTGACCTGGGACTAGCGGGGCAGTTCTTC
CATSDLGLAGQFF